These T cell receptor beta chains were read from a single sample in a study of cytomegalovirus exposure and HLA in healthy donors. Clones were read by immunoSEQ multiplex PCR, and TCRdb kept only the in-frame ones, dropping some. The data contain fewer than 200,000 clones, about 89% of them singletons. Sequencing was performed on PBMCs. The receptor set was obtained from a man between 25 and 39 years old in good health and CMV-seropositive. Each CDR3 is given with its conserved first and last residue. Each record gives: D gene, clone size, J gene, V gene, CDR3 protein, CDR3 DNA. A D gene is named only where the DNA matches it firmly. Some rows have no size entry. The others give once, few or many, or a class for an expanded clone.

NA	NA	TRBJ2-1	TRBV29-1	CSVEVYSYNEQFF	TGCAGCGTTGAAGTCTACAGCTACAATGAGCAGTTCTTC
NA	NA	TRBJ2-7	TRBV7-2	CASSFQGGVYEQYF	TGTGCCAGCAGCTTTCAGGGGGGAGTCTACGAGCAGTACTTC
NA	NA	TRBJ1-1	TRBV14	CASSQGQVKNEAFF	TGTGCCAGCAGCCAAGGTCAGGTTAAAAATGAAGCTTTCTTT
NA	NA	TRBJ1-2	TRBV4-3	CASSQGSGQWGYTF	TGCGCCAGCAGCCAAGGAAGTGGGCAGTGGGGCTACACCTTC
NA	few	TRBJ2-1	TRBV6-5	CASSSSTGYDEQFF	TGTGCCAGCAGTTCATCTACAGGGTATGATGAGCAGTTCTTC
NA	NA	TRBJ2-7	TRBV27	CASSFRVGVHEQYF	TGTGCCAGCAGTTTCCGAGTGGGGGTACACGAGCAGTACTTC
NA	NA	TRBJ1-1	TRBV6-1	CASSEESGAAAFF	TGTGCCAGCAGTGAAGAATCAGGGGCGGCAGCTTTCTTT
NA	NA	TRBJ1-4	TRBV11-2	CASSLGQGMGEKLFF	TGTGCCAGCAGCTTAGGACAAGGAATGGGGGAAAAACTGTTTTTT
NA	NA	TRBJ1-5	TRBV30	CAWSQGSLDSNQPQHF	TGTGCCTGGAGCCAAGGGTCACTCGATAGCAATCAGCCCCAGCATTTT
NA	NA	TRBJ2-3	TRBV19	CASTLGLHTDTQYF	TGTGCCAGTACCCTTGGACTACACACAGATACGCAGTATTTT
TRBD1	NA	TRBJ2-2	TRBV9	CASSVVGQGNSGELFF	TGTGCCAGCAGCGTAGTGGGACAGGGGAATTCCGGGGAGCTGTTTTTT
NA	NA	TRBJ1-5	TRBV4-1	CASSQVQGPRRDQPQHF	TGCGCCAGCAGCCAAGTCCAGGGCCCCCGGAGAGATCAGCCCCAGCATTTT
NA	NA	TRBJ2-7	TRBV27	CASRRNRDRYEQYF	TGTGCCAGCAGGCGGAACAGGGATCGCTACGAGCAGTACTTC
TRBD2	few	TRBJ2-3	TRBV9	CASSMFIAGSTDTQYF	TGTGCCAGCAGCATGTTCATAGCGGGGAGCACAGATACGCAGTATTTT
NA	NA	TRBJ1-2	TRBV11-1	CASSLEARPLYGYTF	TGTGCCAGCAGCTTAGAGGCCAGGCCCCTCTATGGCTACACCTTC
NA	NA	TRBJ2-4	TRBV13	CASSSKNIQYF	TGTGCCAGCAGTTCCAAAAACATTCAGTACTTC
TRBD1	NA	TRBJ2-4	TRBV6-1	CASSVGQGTVKNIQYF	TGTGCCAGCAGTGTGGGACAGGGTACGGTCAAAAACATTCAGTACTTC
NA	NA	TRBJ2-1	TRBV6-6	CASSYSTGGTRQFF	TGTGCCAGCAGTTACTCGACGGGCGGGACCCGGCAGTTCTTC
NA	NA	TRBJ1-2	TRBV18	CASSPGEVNYGYTF	TGTGCCAGCTCACCAGGGGAGGTTAACTATGGCTACACCTTC
NA	NA	TRBJ2-1	TRBV4-1	CASSQAPPRGNRQFF	TGCGCCAGCAGCCAAGCGCCCCCCAGGGGAAATAGGCAGTTCTTC
TRBD1	NA	TRBJ2-1	TRBV2	CATIPQGSSYNEQFF	TGTGCCACAATCCCACAGGGGAGCTCCTACAATGAGCAGTTCTTC
TRBD1	NA	TRBJ1-2	TRBV7-3	CASSLKPTGGAGLNYGYTF	TGTGCCAGCAGCTTAAAACCCACAGGGGGCGCCGGGCTTAACTATGGCTACACCTTC
TRBD1	NA	TRBJ2-2	TRBV4-1	CASSQEDRGRAGELFF	TGCGCCAGCAGCCAAGAGGACAGGGGGCGCGCCGGGGAGCTGTTTTTT
NA	NA	TRBJ2-4	TRBV5-1	CASSWAGDAKNIQYF	TGCGCCAGCAGCTGGGCAGGGGATGCCAAAAACATTCAGTACTTC
TRBD1	NA	TRBJ2-1	TRBV7-3	CASSVTGAYNEQFF	TGTGCCAGCAGCGTGACAGGGGCCTACAATGAGCAGTTCTTC
TRBD2	once	TRBJ2-3	TRBV5-6	CASRPPSGDVDTQYF	TGTGCCAGCAGACCCCCTAGCGGGGATGTTGATACGCAGTATTTT
TRBD1	NA	TRBJ1-2	TRBV6-1	CASSEAGDSYGYTF	TGTGCCAGCAGTGAAGCGGGGGACAGCTATGGCTACACCTTC
NA	NA	TRBJ2-2	TRBV13	CASSLVSGLGAGELFF	TGTGCCAGCAGCTTAGTGTCCGGACTGGGGGCCGGGGAGCTGTTTTTT
NA	NA	TRBJ2-2	TRBV2	CASRGRADTGELFF	TGTGCCAGCAGGGGCAGGGCCGACACCGGGGAGCTGTTTTTT
NA	NA	TRBJ2-7	TRBV11-3	CASSLGRAEYEQYF	TGTGCCAGCAGCTTAGGTCGGGCAGAGTACGAGCAGTACTTC
TRBD1	NA	TRBJ2-7	TRBV10-3	CAISNGQGHEQYF	TGTGCCATCAGTAACGGACAGGGGCACGAGCAGTACTTC
NA	NA	TRBJ1-3	TRBV5-1	CASSLGGSNSGNTIYF	TGCGCCAGCAGCTTGGGGGGGAGTAACTCTGGAAACACCATATATTTT
NA	few	TRBJ1-1	TRBV14	CASSQIHGTEAFF	TGTGCCAGCAGCCAGATTCATGGGACTGAAGCTTTCTTT
NA	NA	TRBJ2-7	TRBV10-3	CASHHGGSRNEQYF	TGTGCCTCTCATCACGGGGGATCGAGAAACGAGCAGTACTTC
TRBD1	NA	TRBJ2-2	TRBV6-5	CASSRTGGPGELFF	TGTGCCAGCAGTCGGACAGGGGGACCCGGGGAGCTGTTTTTT
NA	NA	TRBJ2-7	TRBV19	CASSIGGGGTYEQYF	TGTGCCAGTAGTATAGGGGGTGGCGGAACCTACGAGCAGTACTTC
TRBD1	NA	TRBJ2-7	TRBV2	CASSAGTGYMQYF	TGTGCCAGCAGTGCCGGGACAGGGTATATGCAGTACTTC
NA	NA	TRBJ1-1	TRBV7-3	CASQRGRNTEAFF	TGTGCCAGCCAGCGGGGACGGAACACTGAAGCTTTCTTT
TRBD2	NA	TRBJ2-3	TRBV19	CASSSGRPPDTQYF	TGTGCCAGTAGTAGCGGGAGGCCCCCCGATACGCAGTATTTT
NA	NA	TRBJ2-1	TRBV6-5	CASTGNQPYNEQFF	TGTGCCAGCACGGGAAACCAACCCTACAATGAGCAGTTCTTC
TRBD1	NA	TRBJ1-1	TRBV29-1	CSVDAGQGTEAFF	TGCAGCGTTGACGCCGGACAGGGCACCGAAGCTTTCTTT
NA	NA	TRBJ2-3	TRBV7-9	CASSLVVVGRTDTQYF	TGTGCCAGCAGCTTAGTAGTAGTCGGGAGAACAGATACGCAGTATTTT
NA	once	TRBJ2-3	TRBV7-6	CASSLALGAGEVTDTQYF	TGTGCCAGCAGCTTAGCGCTAGGGGCAGGGGAGGTTACAGATACGCAGTATTTT
TRBD2	NA	TRBJ2-1	TRBV7-8	CASSQLAGGYNEQFF	TGTGCCAGCAGCCAACTAGCGGGGGGTTACAATGAGCAGTTCTTC
NA	NA	TRBJ1-1	TRBV2	CASRQAPEAFF	TGTGCCAGCAGACAGGCTCCTGAAGCTTTCTTT
NA	NA	TRBJ2-3	TRBV11-2	CASSLARDTQYF	TGTGCCAGCAGCTTAGCGCGAGATACGCAGTATTTT
NA	NA	TRBJ1-6	TRBV10-3	CAISESLGNSPLHF	TGTGCCATCAGTGAGTCACTGGGGAATTCACCCCTCCACTTT
TRBD2	NA	TRBJ2-2	TRBV5-1	CASSSSAGGRTGELFF	TGCGCCAGCAGCTCCTCAGCGGGGGGACGTACCGGGGAGCTGTTTTTT
NA	once	TRBJ2-7	TRBV4-1	CASSPGASKPYEQYF	TGCGCCAGCAGCCCCGGGGCTAGCAAGCCCTACGAGCAGTACTTC
TRBD1	NA	TRBJ2-2	TRBV5-1	CASSLAVGTGDTGELFF	TGCGCCAGCAGCTTGGCCGTAGGGACAGGTGATACCGGGGAGCTGTTTTTT
NA	NA	TRBJ2-1	TRBV4-2	CASSESGVRDNEQFF	TGTGCCAGCAGCGAAAGTGGGGTAAGGGACAATGAGCAGTTCTTC
NA	NA	TRBJ1-1	TRBV11-2	CASSLGSGAGEAFF	TGTGCCAGCAGCTTAGGTTCCGGAGCTGGTGAAGCTTTCTTT
NA	NA	TRBJ1-3	TRBV5-6	CASSDGGGNTIYF	TGTGCCAGCAGCGATGGCGGAGGAAACACCATATATTTT
TRBD1	NA	TRBJ1-5	TRBV30	CAWSVSRGPQPQHF	TGTGCCTGGAGTGTCTCCAGGGGGCCTCAGCCCCAGCATTTT
NA	NA	TRBJ1-2	TRBV11-2	CASSLERLNYGYTF	TGTGCCAGCAGCTTAGAAAGGCTCAACTATGGCTACACCTTC